This entry describes one TCR beta chain. For TCRbeta, the library was prepared with unique molecular identifiers. TCRdb recomputed calls from the PCR reads with MiXCR, one row per CDR3 protein. The sample lists a few hundred thousand distinct CDR3 sequences; 10% to 13% were seen once. This record comes from a study of T-cell reconstitution after alpha-beta-depleted transplantation in children. This CDR3 spans 18 amino acids. From germline, CDR1 is SGHVS and CDR2 FQNEAQ. V gave up 3 bases and J gave up 7 bases; unmatched junction bases: 10. This TCR was recovered from a human donor who donated a stem cell graft to a child with acute lymphoblastic leukemia. Sample: PBMCs from the stem cell graft donor, taken from the stem cell graft. The chain has TRBV7-8 and TRBJ2-2, with 14 positions matching TRBD2. The CDR3 reads CASSLGLAGALRDGELFF. DNA for the CDR3: TGTGCCAGCAGCTTGGGACTAGCGGGAGCCCTTCGAGACGGGGAGCTGTTTTTT.